Each of the 9 T cell receptor beta chains below was sequenced from the same sample in a study of CD4 T cells in relation to SARS-CoV-2 and coronaviruses. Produced via immunoSEQ multiplex PCR; TCRdb's table is partial and in-frame only. The sample records 55,000 to 75,000 clones, 75% to 90% being singletons. The unexposed donors gave CD4+ T cells in 2011-2018, prior to COVID-19. The sample taken for sequencing was memory CD4+ T cells from PBMCs. Receptor source: a human donor in good health.

The count of this clone is one. This chain uses TRBV19 with TRBJ2-2, with 8 bases identical to TRBD1. Germline V gene sequence: CDR1 LNHDA, CDR2 SQIVND (reference sequence). Trimming cost V 9 bases and J 1 base; bases outside gene matches: 4. The length of the CDR3 is 14 residues. The CDR3 sequence: CASTGQGNTGELFF. DNA for the CDR3: TGTGCCAGCACCGGACAGGGGAACACCGGGGAGCTGTTTTTT.

The CDR3 DNA reads TGTGCCAGCAGCCAAGAATTTTCGTTAAAACGCTCCTACGAGCAGTACTTC. It yields the protein CASSQEFSLKRSYEQYF. The chain is built from TRBV14 and TRBJ2-7; D gene uncertain. The V end lost 0 bases, the J end lost 0 bases, and 15 bases lay between the germline ends. This CDR3 region has 17 residues. Germline CDR1 and CDR2: SGHDN and FVKESK.

This clone came up once. The CDR3 loop is CASSLRGSGLAGPNEQFF. The CDR3 DNA follows: TGCGCCAGCAGCTTACGGGGAAGCGGACTAGCGGGCCCCAATGAGCAGTTCTTC. The V and J genes are TRBV5-1 and TRBJ2-1, with 11 bases fitting TRBD2. Germline loops: CDR1 SGHRS, CDR2 YFSETQ. The V segment lost 2 bases and the J segment 6 bases; nucleotides outside the gene matches: 13. CDR3 length equals 18 residues.

The V gene is TRBV28, the J gene TRBJ1-5; 8 nucleotides align to TRBD1. The germline V gene has CDR1 MDHEN and CDR2 SYDVKM. The CDR3 totals 17 residues. The ends lost 1 base at V and 6 bases at J; junction bases unmatched: 11. The CDR3 DNA follows: TGTGCCAGCAGTTTATCAGGGGGCGACTACAATTGTCAGCCCCAGCATTTT. It encodes CASSLSGGDYNCQPQHF. The full variable domain, rest sourced from reference TRBV28 and TRBJ1-5, is DVKVTQSSRYLVKRTGEKVFLECVQDMDHENMFWYRQDPGLGLRLIYFSYDVKMKEKGDIPEGYSVSREKKERFSLILESASTNQTSMYLCASSLSGGDYNCQPQHFGDGTRLSIL.

This chain joins TRBV24-1 and TRBJ2-1; D possibly corresponds to TRBD2 (6 bases). This CDR3 is built from 15 residues. Germline V gene sequence: CDR1 KGHDR, CDR2 SFDVKD. Trimming pared 8 bases from V and 0 bases from J, leaving 13 bases between. In DNA, the CDR3 is TGTGCCACCATGTTGTCCGGGAGCTCCTACAATGAGCAGTTCTTC. It is translated as CATMLSGSSYNEQFF.

V is TRBV3-1 (or the pseudogene TRBV3-2) and J is TRBJ2-3; TRBD1 matches 7 bases. The CDR3 consists of 13 residues. CDR1 and CDR2 (germline): LGHDT, YNNKEL (reference sequence). V shed 4 bases, J shed 4 bases, and the junction held 2 bases outside the gene matches. The CDR3 nucleotides read TGTGCCAGCAGCCGACAGGGTGCAGATACGCAGTATTTT. Its protein product is CASSRQGADTQYF.

This chain joins TRBV27 and TRBJ2-1; D is possibly TRBD1 (6 bases). The CDR3 length is 16 residues. V was trimmed by 1 base and J by 9 bases, leaving 19 bases between them. The germline V gene encodes CDR1 MNHEY and CDR2 SMNVEV (reference sequence). The CDR3 sequence is CASSLFVAGEKGEQFF. As DNA, the CDR3 is TGTGCCAGCAGTTTATTTGTGGCAGGGGAGAAGGGTGAGCAGTTCTTC.

V and J are TRBV5-4 and TRBJ2-7, with D unresolved. There are 13 residues in the CDR3. V was shortened by 2 bases and J by 6 bases, with 12 bases between the two germline ends. Germline values: CDR1 SGHNT, CDR2 YYREEE (reference sequence). The CDR3 region has the DNA TGTGCCAGCAGCTTAACTCAGTCGGGCGAGCAGTACTTC. Protein: CASSLTQSGEQYF.

The chain carries TRBV7-3 and TRBJ2-3; D call uncertain. The germline V and J ends were trimmed by 4 bases and 11 bases, with 13 bases remaining between them. From germline, CDR1 is SGHTA and CDR2 FQGTGA. The CDR3 totals 12 residues. This chain's CDR3 is CASSSPAERQYF. DNA of the CDR3: TGTGCCAGCAGCTCGCCTGCGGAACGGCAGTATTTT.